Listed below are T cell receptor beta chains from one sample, sequenced in a study of blood T cell repertoires in COVID-19. Data came from immunoSEQ multiplex PCR; TCRdb stores just in-frame clones and leaves some out. The sample yields about 400,000 clones, more than 85% seen once. Sequencing was done on a sample of peripheral blood. The receptor set was obtained from a human donor in a cohort sampled during active COVID-19. Each CDR3 is given with its conserved first and last residue.

V: TRBV6-5; J: TRBJ2-7; CDR3: CASSPLLAASDEQYF
V: TRBV19; J: TRBJ2-1; CDR3: CASTPSRYSSYNEQFF
V: TRBV6-1; J: TRBJ1-1; CDR3: CASSEAGHTEAFF
V: TRBV27; J: TRBJ2-7; CDR3: CASSLSSLLTYEQYF
V: TRBV7-2; J: TRBJ2-7; CDR3: CASSLARGTYEQYF
V: TRBV10-3; J: TRBJ1-5; CDR3: CAIQAQADQPQHF
V: TRBV5-1; J: TRBJ2-7; CDR3: CASSLADSAYEQYF
V: TRBV28; J: TRBJ1-5; CDR3: CASSQGTANYQPQHF
V: TRBV4-1; J: TRBJ1-4; CDR3: CASSPSDRRFSTNEKLFF
V: TRBV5-3; J: TRBJ2-1; CDR3: CARSSGLAGPSYNEQFF
V: TRBV6-2/TRBV6-3; J: TRBJ2-7; CDR3: CASSYAGKSYEQYF
V: TRBV12-3/TRBV12-4; J: TRBJ1-5; CDR3: CASSYNSNQPQHF
V: TRBV10-3; J: TRBJ2-1; CDR3: CAIMARLEAYNEQFF
V: TRBV2; J: TRBJ1-1; CDR3: CAARRTENTEAFF
V: TRBV29-1; J: TRBJ2-1; CDR3: CSVEGGYNEQFF
V: TRBV10-3; J: TRBJ2-7; CDR3: CAIAGTGFYEQYF
V: TRBV19; J: TRBJ1-6; CDR3: CASSMGAGYNSPLHF
V: TRBV2; J: TRBJ1-2; CDR3: CASRVTDRSYGYTF
V: TRBV2; J: TRBJ2-7; CDR3: CASSDPPLVYEQYF
V: TRBV28; J: TRBJ2-5; CDR3: CASSLNRGQETQYF
V: TRBV9; J: TRBJ1-1; CDR3: CASSVGGRGTEAFF